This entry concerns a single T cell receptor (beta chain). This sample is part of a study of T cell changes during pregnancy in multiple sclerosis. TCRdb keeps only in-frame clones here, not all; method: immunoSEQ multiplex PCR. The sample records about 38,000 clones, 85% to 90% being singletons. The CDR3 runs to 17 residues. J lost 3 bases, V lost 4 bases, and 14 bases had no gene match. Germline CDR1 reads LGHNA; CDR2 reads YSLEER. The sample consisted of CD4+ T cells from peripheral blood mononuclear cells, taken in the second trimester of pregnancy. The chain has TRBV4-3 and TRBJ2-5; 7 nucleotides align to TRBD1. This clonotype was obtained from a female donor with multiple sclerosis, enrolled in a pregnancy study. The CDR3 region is CASSRNGLQGIEETQYF. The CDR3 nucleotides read TGCGCCAGCAGCCGCAACGGGTTACAGGGGATTGAAGAGACCCAGTACTTC.